The 30 T cell receptor beta chains given below trace back to one sample, sequenced in a study of shared clonotypes between healthy human individuals. Data came from immunoSEQ multiplex PCR; TCRdb stores just in-frame clones and leaves some out. The sample has 1.4 million or so clones; approximately 98.5% are singletons. Input material: naive CD4+ T cells sorted from blood. Noted subset: CD45RA+ positively selected. These receptors all stem from a man under 40 in good health.

CDR3 residues: CAISQGQLRNTGELFF. CDR3 sequence (DNA): TGTGCCATCAGCCAGGGACAGCTCCGGAACACCGGGGAGCTGTTTTTT. V usage is TRBV10-3 and J usage is TRBJ2-2; 7 positions agree with TRBD1. This CDR3 has 16 amino acids. V gave up 6 bases and J gave up 1 base; unmatched junction bases: 8. Germline CDR1 and CDR2: ENHRY and SYGVKD.

The V call is TRBV2, the J call TRBJ2-7; TRBD1 matches 7 bases. V lost 5 bases to trimming and J lost 3 bases; unmatched junction nucleotides: 7. CDR3 length: 14 residues. Germline loops: CDR1 SNHLY, CDR2 FYNNEI. The CDR3 is CASSPDRVVYEQYF. The CDR3 coding sequence is TGTGCCAGCAGTCCTGACAGGGTAGTCTACGAGCAGTACTTC.

This rearrangement joins TRBV10-2 to TRBJ2-3; no definite D call. V was trimmed by 2 bases and J by 3 bases, leaving 9 bases between them. Germline CDR1 reads WSHSY; CDR2 reads SAAADI. The CDR3 sequence is 14 residues long. The CDR3 DNA sequence: TGCGCCAGCAGTGAGGGGCTACGAACAGATACGCAGTATTTT. This codes for CASSEGLRTDTQYF.

The V call is TRBV18, the J call TRBJ2-7; 7 bases map to TRBD2. V lost 2 bases, J lost 3 bases, and 4 bases stayed unmatched. Germline CDR1 and CDR2: KGHSH and LQKENI. The CDR3 extends over 14 amino acids. CDR3 loop: CASSPGRTSYEQYF. The CDR3 coding sequence is TGTGCCAGCTCACCAGGGAGGACTAGCTACGAGCAGTACTTC.

The V gene is TRBV7-2, the J gene TRBJ1-1; D unclear. The CDR3 sequence is 13 residues long. V was clipped by 2 bases and J by 0 bases, with 4 bases between them. Germline V gene data show CDR1 as SGHTA and CDR2 as FQGNSA. This CDR3 reads CASSLSLNTEAFF. CDR3 bases: TGTGCCAGCAGCTTATCCTTGAACACTGAAGCTTTCTTT. The complete variable domain, with remaining parts taken from reference TRBV7-2 and TRBJ1-1, reads GAGVSQSPSNKVTEKGKDVELRCDPISGHTALYWYRQSLGQGLEFLIYFQGNSAPDKSGLPSDRFSAERTGGSVSTLTIQRTQQEDSAVYLCASSLSLNTEAFFGQGTRLTVV.

The chain couples TRBV30 to TRBJ2-5; 11 bases fit TRBD1. Germline V gene data show CDR1 as GTSNPN and CDR2 as SVGIG (reference sequence). The junction had 8 bases not matched to a gene; V was cut back by 0 bases and J by 5 bases. There are 16 residues in the CDR3. In nucleotides, the CDR3 is TGTGCCTGGAGTGTAGTCCCGGGACAGGGGGGTGAGACCCAGTACTTC. Translating it yields CAWSVVPGQGGETQYF.

V usage is TRBV14 and J usage is TRBJ2-7; no reliable D call. Trimming took off 2 bases at V and 3 bases at J, with 5 bases between the two ends. The CDR3 is 12 amino acids. In germline, CDR1 is SGHDN, CDR2 FVKESK. The CDR3 loop reads CASSQWNYEQYF. DNA of the CDR3: TGTGCCAGCAGCCAATGGAACTACGAGCAGTACTTC.

This chain links TRBV5-1 with TRBJ1-2; a possible D gene is TRBD1 (5 bases). Trimming pared 3 bases from V and 4 bases from J, leaving 7 bases between. The germline gives CDR1 SGHRS, CDR2 YFSETQ. CDR3 size: 12 residues. CDR3 sequence reads: CASSSGRYGYTF. DNA for the CDR3: TGCGCCAGCAGCTCGGGACGCTATGGCTACACCTTC.

This rearrangement joins TRBV2 to TRBJ2-5; 10 positions agree with TRBD1. V was clipped by 6 bases and J by 6 bases; unmatched bases: 4. The CDR3 length is 13 residues. Germline V gene sequence: CDR1 SNHLY, CDR2 FYNNEI. DNA for the CDR3: TGTGCCAGCAGGGGGGACAGGGGCAAGACCCAGTACTTC. Protein: CASRGDRGKTQYF.

This chain joins TRBV29-1 and TRBJ1-1; D might be TRBD1 (6 bases). This CDR3 spans 13 amino acids. Per the germline V gene, CDR1 is SQVTM and CDR2 is ANQGSEA. V lost 6 bases, J lost 6 bases, and 17 bases lay in between. CDR3 DNA: TGCAGCGTGAAAAAAGGGGGTGACGCTGAAGCTTTCTTT. Its protein product is CSVKKGGDAEAFF. Full variable domain (missing parts from reference TRBV29-1 and TRBJ1-1): SAVISQKPSRDICQRGTSLTIQCQVDSQVTMMFWYRQQPGQSLTLIATANQGSEATYESGFVIDKFPISRPNLTFSTLTVSNMSPEDSSIYLCSVKKGGDAEAFFGQGTRLTVV.

The chain combines TRBV28 with TRBJ1-5, with D possibly TRBD1 on 5 matching bases. Trimming shortened V by 6 bases and J by 6 bases, and 15 bases separated the two germline ends. Germline V gene sequence: CDR1 MDHEN, CDR2 SYDVKM. CDR3 length: 14 amino acids. CDR3 bases: TGTGCCAGCAGCCTCGGGACCCCCGTTCAGCCCCAGCATTTT. This sequence encodes CASSLGTPVQPQHF.

The chain carries TRBV29-1 and TRBJ1-4; no clear D. This CDR3 contains 11 residues. Per germline, CDR1 SQVTM and CDR2 ANQGSEA. The V end was cut by 7 bases, the J end by 10 bases, with 13 bases between. The CDR3 DNA reads TGCAGCGCCAACACAGCTGGAAAACTGTTTTTT. Protein product: CSANTAGKLFF.

V and J are TRBV15 and TRBJ2-2; D perhaps matches TRBD2 (6 bases). The CDR3 loop spans 15 amino acids. The germline gives CDR1 LNHNV, CDR2 YYDKDF (reference sequence). The germline V and J ends were trimmed by 4 bases and 3 bases, with 12 bases remaining between them. The CDR3 nucleotides are TGTGCCACCAGCACAGGAGGGCCGGACACCGGGGAGCTGTTTTTT. Amino acids: CATSTGGPDTGELFF. Full variable domain (remainder filled in from reference TRBV15 and TRBJ2-2): DAMVIQNPRYQVTQFGKPVTLSCSQTLNHNVMYWYQQKSSQAPKLLFHYYDKDFNNEADTPDNFQSRRPNTSFCFLDIRSPGLGDTAMYLCATSTGGPDTGELFFGEGSRLTVL.

The rearrangement links TRBV5-1 to TRBJ1-2; TRBD1 agrees at 8 bases. Trimming took 2 bases from V and 6 from J; bases not matched to a gene: 6. The CDR3 is 14 residues long. CDR1 is SGHRS, CDR2 YFSETQ, per germline. CDR3 in amino acids: CASSFVQGVDGYTF. Here the CDR3 DNA reads TGCGCCAGCAGCTTTGTACAGGGGGTTGATGGCTACACCTTC.

V usage is TRBV7-2 and J usage is TRBJ2-7, with TRBD2 matching over 7 bases. The ends lost 8 bases at V and 5 bases at J; junction bases unmatched: 15. This CDR3 spans 15 amino acids. Per the germline V gene, CDR1 is SGHTA and CDR2 is FQGNSA. The CDR3, as DNA: TGTGCCAGCGCCAGTTTCGAGCGGGATTGGAACGAGCAGTACTTC. Amino acids: CASASFERDWNEQYF.

The chain joins TRBV2 to TRBJ1-4; 10 bases are shared with TRBD1. Germline assignment: CDR1 SNHLY and CDR2 FYNNEI. The junction had 20 bases not matched to a gene; V was cut back by 6 bases and J by 10 bases. The CDR3 has 18 amino acids. The CDR3 here is CASSNTGTGARAGGKLFF. The CDR3 DNA reads as TGTGCCAGCAGCAATACGGGGACAGGGGCCAGGGCGGGCGGAAAACTGTTTTTT.

The CDR3 sequence: CASSYSPGQGTDTQYF. CDR3 bases: TGTGCCAGCAGTTACTCTCCGGGACAGGGCACAGATACGCAGTATTTT. J is TRBJ2-3 and V is TRBV6-5; 8 bases are a match to TRBD1. V trimming: 0 bases; J trimming: 1 base; junction bases outside the gene matches: 3. Per the germline V gene, CDR1 is MNHEY and CDR2 is SVGAGI. The CDR3 has 16 residues.

This chain joins TRBV28 and TRBJ1-2, with D maybe TRBD1 (5 bases). Germline-derived CDR1 and CDR2 are MDHEN and SYDVKM. This CDR3 has 12 amino acids. V was clipped by 7 bases and J by 8 bases, with 14 bases between them. CDR3 sequence reads: CASTPQRGGYTF. The CDR3 DNA follows: TGTGCCAGCACCCCCCAGAGGGGCGGCTACACCTTC.

The V call is TRBV18, the J call TRBJ1-1, with D possibly being TRBD1 (6 bases). V was clipped by 8 bases and J by 5 bases, with 15 bases between them. The germline CDR1 and CDR2 sequences are KGHSH and LQKENI. CDR3 size: 13 residues. This CDR3 reads CASRPQQGTEAFF. The DNA for the CDR3 is TGTGCCAGCCGCCCCCAGCAGGGGACTGAAGCTTTCTTT. The variable domain in full, completed from reference TRBV18 and TRBJ1-1, reads NAGVMQNPRHLVRRRGQEARLRCSPMKGHSHVYWYRQLPEEGLKFMVYLQKENIIDESGMPKERFSAEFPKEGPSILRIQQVVRGDSAAYFCASRPQQGTEAFFGQGTRLTVV.

The chain recombines TRBV19 with TRBJ2-5, with TRBD1 matching over 9 bases. The CDR3 extends over 16 amino acids. Germline lookup yields CDR1 LNHDA and CDR2 SQIVND (reference sequence). V was clipped by 5 bases and J by 2 bases; unmatched bases: 9. The CDR3 is CASSFGTGRAQETQYF. CDR3 in DNA: TGTGCCAGTAGTTTCGGGACAGGGCGAGCTCAAGAGACCCAGTACTTC.

CDR3 loop: CASSYTGMWEQYF. The CDR3 bases are TGTGCCAGCAGTTACACAGGGATGTGGGAGCAGTACTTC. This rearrangement joins TRBV6-5 to TRBJ2-7; the D gene is possibly TRBD1 (6 bases). The length of the CDR3 is 13 residues. V lost 2 bases and J 7 bases, leaving 12 bases between the germline ends. The germline V gene encodes CDR1 MNHEY and CDR2 SVGAGI.

J is TRBJ2-7 and V is TRBV11-3; 7 bases align to TRBD2. The CDR3 covers 14 residues. Trimming at V came to 5 bases and at J to 3 bases, leaving 7 bases not matched to a gene. The germline CDR1 and CDR2 sequences are SGHNT and YENEEA. The CDR3 loop is CASSPGAGVYEQYF. CDR3 coding DNA: TGTGCCAGCAGCCCCGGGGCGGGAGTCTACGAGCAGTACTTC.

The rearrangement links TRBV7-8 to TRBJ2-1; 7 bases align to TRBD2. Germline assignment: CDR1 SGHVS and CDR2 FQNEAQ. This CDR3 is built from 15 residues. Trimming removed 2 bases from V and 6 bases from J; junction bases left unmatched: 7. DNA for the CDR3: TGTGCCAGCAGCTTATATGGACTAGGGATCAATGAGCAGTTCTTC. As protein: CASSLYGLGINEQFF.

The chain is built from TRBV28 and TRBJ2-7; D perhaps matches TRBD1 (5 bases). V lost 5 bases and J lost 2, with 13 bases in between. Germline assignment: CDR1 MDHEN and CDR2 SYDVKM. There are 14 residues in the CDR3. The CDR3 bases are TGTGCCAGCAGTCGTCAGGGCTATACCTACGAGCAGTACTTC. Amino acid sequence: CASSRQGYTYEQYF.

The gene calls are TRBV5-1 and TRBJ2-7; a weak D match, TRBD2 (6 bases). Germline CDR1 is SGHRS and CDR2 is YFSETQ. The length of the CDR3 is 18 residues. Trimming stripped 4 bases from V and 2 bases from J, with 25 bases between. In nucleotides, the CDR3 is TGCGCCAGCAGCCCCTTTTCCACCGGGAGCTCGGGGGCCTACGAGCAGTACTTC. Its translation: CASSPFSTGSSGAYEQYF.

This rearrangement joins TRBV10-2 to TRBJ2-3; 14 nucleotides align to TRBD2. J was trimmed by 2 bases and V by 5 bases; bases with no gene match: 3. The CDR3 extends over 16 amino acids. Per the germline V gene, CDR1 is WSHSY and CDR2 is SAAADI. The DNA of the CDR3 is TGCGCCAGCAGTCGGACTAGCGGGAGGAACACAGATACGCAGTATTTT. This sequence encodes CASSRTSGRNTDTQYF.

The V call is TRBV2, the J call TRBJ2-7; 10 positions match TRBD2. Germline V gives CDR1 SNHLY, CDR2 FYNNEI. Germline trimming cut 7 bases from V and 2 bases from J; bases unmatched to any gene: 8. This CDR3 is 15 amino acids long. CDR3 sequence: CASIVGLAEAYEQYF. In DNA, the CDR3 is TGTGCCAGCATTGTCGGACTAGCGGAGGCCTACGAGCAGTACTTC.

The chain couples TRBV5-3 to TRBJ2-1, with D unresolved. TRBV5-3 is an ORF, with its function uncertain. The CDR3 totals 18 residues. The germline V and J ends were trimmed by 1 base and 0 bases, with 17 bases remaining between them. The CDR3 protein is CARSLSLGGVYSYNEQFF. CDR3 nucleotides: TGTGCCAGAAGCTTGTCTTTAGGTGGGGTTTACTCCTACAATGAGCAGTTCTTC.

This clone is a singleton in its sample. The gene calls are TRBV10-3 and TRBJ1-3; no clear D gene. The CDR3 covers 12 residues. Trimming removed 6 bases at V and 4 bases at J, with 7 bases between. Germline CDR1 and CDR2: ENHRY and SYGVKD. The CDR3 coding sequence is TGTGCCATCAGGGGAGGCGGAAACACCATATATTTT. Amino acids: CAIRGGGNTIYF.

This sequence joins TRBV7-9 and TRBJ1-2, with D possibly TRBD1 on 5 matching bases. Per the germline V gene, CDR1 is SEHNR and CDR2 is FQNEAQ (reference sequence). The CDR3 covers 12 residues. The germline V and J ends were trimmed by 2 bases and 8 bases, with 9 bases remaining between them. CDR3 DNA: TGTGCCAGCAGCTTAATGAGGGACGGCTACACCTTC. This sequence encodes CASSLMRDGYTF.